This TCR beta chain was profiled in a study of T cells in Graves' hyperthyroidism and ophthalmopathy. Whole-study findings and limits: Peripheral blood also featured most of the thyroid clonotypes expanded above 0.001.

This clonotype appeared a single time. Its antigen is not identified. Researchers amplified the TCR beta CDR3 regions from RNA transcripts. An initial round of RT-PCR targeting the TCR CDR3 relied on the HTBI primer set. MiXCR, run by TCRdb on the multiplex PCR reads, gives a single entry per CDR3 protein. The sample includes more than 500,000 distinct CDR3 sequences, around 15% of them seen just once. From approximately 9.3 ml of fresh peripheral blood, PBMCs were isolated. The CDR3 sequence is 13 residues long. V shed 4 bases, J shed 8 bases, and the junction held 9 bases outside the gene matches. In germline, CDR1 is SQVTM, CDR2 ANQGSEA.

Sequenced sample: blood. This chain connects TRBV29-1 to TRBJ1-1; 8 bases line up with TRBD1. The source is a woman aged 25 to 39 with Graves' hyperthyroidism. CDR3 DNA: TGCAGCGTTGTAATACGCCGGGACAGGGAAGCTTTCTTT. Protein product: CSVVIRRDREAFF.